Listed below are T cell receptor beta chains from one sample, sequenced in a study of blood T cell repertoires in COVID-19. Measured with immunoSEQ multiplex PCR; TCRdb has only the in-frame clones, and not every one. The sample records 150,000 to 180,000 clones, roughly four fifths being singletons. The sequencing sample was made of peripheral blood. The source is a woman aged 60 to 75 with COVID-19, enrolled during active disease. Both conserved end residues are part of each CDR3. The D gene is left open where the match is weak. Expanded clones are given a class, and other clones once, few, many or no size at all.

V	D	J	size	CDR3	DNA
TRBV2	-	TRBJ1-1	-	CASSDQGLNTEAFF	TGTGCCAGCAGTGATCAGGGCTTGAACACTGAAGCTTTCTTT
TRBV19	-	TRBJ1-5	-	CASSPGLGNQPQHF	TGTGCCAGTAGTCCCGGACTCGGTAATCAGCCCCAGCATTTT
TRBV24-1	TRBD2	TRBJ2-3	once	CATSDIASWTSGTDTQYF	TGTGCCACCAGTGATATAGCCTCATGGACTAGCGGCACAGATACGCAGTATTTT
TRBV5-1	-	TRBJ1-4	-	CASMPQGTTNEKLFF	TGCGCCAGCATGCCCCAGGGCACAACTAATGAAAAACTGTTTTTT
TRBV19	-	TRBJ2-2	once	CASSRSGPNTGELFF	TGTGCCAGTAGTAGGTCAGGGCCGAACACCGGGGAGCTGTTTTTT
TRBV15	-	TRBJ1-3	once	CATSRDMGAGNTIYF	TGTGCCACCAGCAGAGACATGGGGGCGGGAAACACCATATATTTT
TRBV2	-	TRBJ2-7	-	CASSVNLGPYEQYF	TGTGCCAGCAGTGTCAACTTGGGGCCCTACGAGCAGTACTTC
TRBV5-1	-	TRBJ2-5	-	CASSSGAQETQYF	TGCGCCAGCAGCTCAGGGGCTCAAGAGACCCAGTACTTC
TRBV25-1	TRBD1	TRBJ2-3	-	CASSDSTGGAVDTQYF	TGTGCCAGCAGTGACTCAACAGGGGGCGCGGTAGATACGCAGTATTTT
TRBV18	TRBD1	TRBJ1-4	few	CASSPGTAFATNEKLFF	TGTGCCAGCTCACCCGGGACAGCCTTTGCAACTAATGAAAAACTGTTTTTT
TRBV9	-	TRBJ1-1	-	CASSVAGQLNTEAFF	TGTGCCAGCAGCGTAGCAGGACAGTTAAACACTGAAGCTTTCTTT
TRBV6-2/TRBV6-3	-	TRBJ2-3	-	CASSYRTTDTQYF	TGTGCCAGCAGTTATCGGACAACAGATACGCAGTATTTT
TRBV28	TRBD2	TRBJ2-2	-	CATPSGRAGNTGELFF	TGTGCCACCCCTAGCGGGAGGGCAGGGAACACCGGGGAGCTGTTTTTT
TRBV7-8	-	TRBJ1-2	-	CASSLARGGGYTF	TGTGCCAGCAGCCTAGCAAGGGGGGGCGGCTACACCTTC
TRBV25-1	-	TRBJ1-6	once	CASSEALRGFRSPLHF	TGTGCCAGCAGTGAAGCCCTTCGGGGGTTCCGGTCACCCCTCCACTTT
TRBV10-2	-	TRBJ1-4	-	CAVQKTNEKLFF	TGCGCCGTACAGAAAACTAATGAAAAACTGTTTTTT
TRBV7-3	-	TRBJ2-5	-	CASSLTYQETQYF	TGTGCCAGCAGCTTAACCTACCAAGAGACCCAGTACTTC
TRBV5-8	TRBD1	TRBJ1-2	-	CASSLFGTGTNYGYTF	TGTGCCAGCAGCTTGTTTGGGACAGGGACAAACTATGGCTACACCTTC
TRBV7-6	-	TRBJ1-1	-	CASSLYSPDLNTEAFF	TGTGCCAGCAGCTTATACAGTCCGGATCTGAACACTGAAGCTTTCTTT
TRBV7-9	-	TRBJ2-3	-	CASSLATGSTDTQYF	TGTGCCAGCAGCTTAGCTACGGGGAGCACAGATACGCAGTATTTT
TRBV7-9	-	TRBJ2-3	-	CASSRRDSPGDTQYF	TGTGCCAGCAGCAGACGGGACTCCCCGGGAGATACGCAGTATTTT
TRBV30	-	TRBJ1-1	-	CAWRPTGSKAFF	TGTGCCTGGAGACCGACAGGTTCGAAAGCTTTCTTT
TRBV5-1	-	TRBJ2-3	-	CASRLSGYTDTRYF	TGCGCCAGCAGGCTTAGCGGATACACAGATACGCGGTATTTT
TRBV7-3	TRBD1	TRBJ1-1	-	CASSLTGFGDRGSTEAFF	TGTGCCAGCAGCTTAACAGGCTTCGGGGACAGGGGAAGCACTGAAGCTTTCTTT
TRBV11-2	-	TRBJ1-2	-	CASSRRGGYGYTF	TGTGCCAGCAGCCGAAGAGGAGGCTATGGCTACACCTTC
TRBV19	TRBD1	TRBJ1-6	-	CASSHRGNSPLHF	TGTGCCAGTAGTCACAGGGGCAATTCACCCCTCCACTTT
TRBV6-5	TRBD2	TRBJ2-3	-	CASSYSGLAPDTQYF	TGTGCCAGCAGTTACTCGGGACTAGCGCCAGATACGCAGTATTTT
TRBV9	TRBD1	TRBJ1-4	-	CASSVHRGELFF	TGTGCCAGCAGCGTACACAGGGGGGAACTGTTTTTT
TRBV9	TRBD2	TRBJ2-1	-	CASSQRGDSYNEQFF	TGTGCCAGCAGTCAGCGGGGGGACTCCTACAATGAGCAGTTCTTC